One sample yielded the 9 T cell receptor beta chains listed below, sequenced in a study of cytomegalovirus exposure and HLA in healthy donors. A multiplex PCR was run with 60 Vbeta primers and 13 Jbeta primers. Here immunoSEQ multiplex PCR was the method, and the copy in TCRdb shows in-frame clones only, minus some. Among about 110,000 clones listed, around 85% were seen once. The sample comprised PBMCs. These receptors originate from a man younger than 40 in good health and CMV-seronegative.

The CDR3 nucleotides are TGTGCCACCAAACTAGCGGGGGACTCCTACGAGCAGTACTTC. Translated: CATKLAGDSYEQYF. The chain uses TRBV15 and TRBJ2-7; TRBD2 matches at 11 bases. Trimming cost V 7 bases and J 0 bases; bases outside gene matches: 2. CDR3 length equals 14 residues. The germline gives CDR1 LNHNV, CDR2 YYDKDF (reference sequence). Filled out from reference TRBV15 and TRBJ2-7, the complete variable domain reads DAMVIQNPRYQVTQFGKPVTLSCSQTLNHNVMYWYQQKSSQAPKLLFHYYDKDFNNEADTPDNFQSRRPNTSFCFLDIRSPGLGDTAMYLCATKLAGDSYEQYFGPGTRLTVT.

This chain joins TRBV30 and TRBJ1-5, with no clear D. This CDR3 spans 16 amino acids. V was pared by 0 bases and J by 1 base, with 13 bases between. CDR1 and CDR2 (germline): GTSNPN, SVGIG (reference sequence). The CDR3 protein is CAWSVRSRGSNQPQHF. CDR3 DNA sequence: TGTGCCTGGAGTGTACGCTCGCGCGGAAGCAATCAGCCCCAGCATTTT.

CDR3 region: CASSAFSGSDEQFF. CDR3 bases: TGTGCCAGCAGTGCATTTAGCGGGAGTGATGAGCAGTTCTTC. This chain uses TRBV25-1 with TRBJ2-1; 9 bases map to TRBD2. CDR1 and CDR2 from the germline V gene are MGHDK and SYGVNS. The CDR3 has 14 amino acids. V shed 4 bases, J shed 8 bases, and the junction held 6 bases outside the gene matches.

The gene calls are TRBV18 and TRBJ2-1, with a possible D match to TRBD2 (5 bases). V dropped 3 bases and J dropped 8 bases, with 14 bases sitting between them. Germline assignment: CDR1 KGHSH and CDR2 LQKENI. This CDR3 region has 14 residues. For the CDR3, the DNA is TGTGCCAGCTCACCCTCTAGCAGTAGGGATGAGCAGTTCTTC. Translated, it gives CASSPSSSRDEQFF.

This clone is medium-sized. The V call is TRBV2, the J call TRBJ2-1, with no clear D. The germline gives CDR1 SNHLY, CDR2 FYNNEI. The V end lost 11 bases, the J end lost 6 bases, and 17 bases lay between the germline ends. The CDR3 runs to 13 residues. Here the CDR3 reads CAVGLLQANEQFF. The CDR3 DNA follows: TGTGCCGTTGGGCTGCTCCAGGCCAATGAGCAGTTCTTC.

The chain carries TRBV5-4 and TRBJ2-3; tentative D call: TRBD1 (6 bases). The CDR3 loop spans 14 amino acids. In germline, CDR1 is SGHNT, CDR2 YYREEE (reference sequence). The V end was cut by 4 bases, the J end by 4 bases, with 13 bases between. The chain's CDR3 is CASSTGHFPDTQYF. DNA for the CDR3: TGTGCCAGCAGCACGGGACACTTCCCAGATACGCAGTATTTT. Full variable domain (missing parts from reference TRBV5-4 and TRBJ2-3): ETGVTQSPTHLIKTRGQQVTLRCSSQSGHNTVSWYQQALGQGPQFIFQYYREEENGRGNFPPRFSGLQFPNYSSELNVNALELDDSALYLCASSTGHFPDTQYFGPGTRLTVL.

This rearrangement joins TRBV5-1 to TRBJ1-2; a weak D match, TRBD1 (6 bases). CDR1 SGHRS and CDR2 YFSETQ come from the germline V gene. The CDR3 spans 12 residues. Trimming left V 2 bases short and J 6 bases short, with 8 bases between. The CDR3 bases are TGCGCCAGCAGCTTAGGGGGAAATGGCTACACCTTC. This translates into CASSLGGNGYTF.

The table lists this clone with a few counts. A read error may account for a junction end that differs from germline. The genes are TRBV7-7 and TRBJ1-1; D gene ambiguous. CDR3 length: 9 amino acids. In germline, CDR1 is SSHAT, CDR2 FNYEAQ (reference sequence). DNA of the CDR3: TGTGCTAGCAGCCCCCTAGTGTTCTTT. Translating gives CASSPLVFF.

The chain is built from TRBV7-9 and TRBJ1-1; a weak D match, TRBD1 (6 bases). The CDR3 sequence is 14 residues long. The germline gives CDR1 SEHNR, CDR2 FQNEAQ (reference sequence). Trimming took off 4 bases at V and 1 base at J, with 10 bases between the two ends. The CDR3: CASSSQQGNTEAFF. CDR3 sequence (DNA): TGTGCCAGCAGCTCTCAACAGGGGAACACTGAAGCTTTCTTT.